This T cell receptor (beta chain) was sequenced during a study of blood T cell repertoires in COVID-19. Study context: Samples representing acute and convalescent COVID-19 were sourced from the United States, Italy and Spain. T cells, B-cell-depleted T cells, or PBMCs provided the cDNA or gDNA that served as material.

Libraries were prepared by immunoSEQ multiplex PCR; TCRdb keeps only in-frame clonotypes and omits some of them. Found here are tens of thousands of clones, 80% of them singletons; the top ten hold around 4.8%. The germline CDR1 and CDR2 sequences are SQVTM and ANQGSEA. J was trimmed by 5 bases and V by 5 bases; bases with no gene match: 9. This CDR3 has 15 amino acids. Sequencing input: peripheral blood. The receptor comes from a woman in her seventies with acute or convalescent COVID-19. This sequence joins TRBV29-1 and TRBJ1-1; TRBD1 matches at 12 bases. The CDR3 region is CSVLRDRGLITEAFF. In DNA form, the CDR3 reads TGCAGCGTTCTCCGGGACAGGGGGCTGATAACTGAAGCTTTCTTT.